This TCR beta chain was found in a study of cytomegalovirus exposure and HLA in healthy donors. The PCR ran on 60 Vbeta and 13 Jbeta primers. Sequencing used immunoSEQ multiplex PCR; TCRdb keeps in-frame clones, though not all of them. The sample yields about 150,000 clones, approximately 81% seen once. The CDR3 sequence is 14 residues long. The J segment lost 7 bases and the V segment lost 5 bases, leaving 11 bases of the junction unmatched. Germline V gene lookup returns CDR1 LNHDA and CDR2 SQIVND (reference sequence). What was sequenced was PBMCs. The source is a young man in good health and CMV-seronegative. The J gene is TRBJ2-7, the V gene TRBV19; TRBD2 matches 7 bases. The CDR3 protein is CASSPVAGAREQYF. The CDR3 region has the DNA TGTGCCAGTAGTCCCGTGGCGGGAGCGCGTGAGCAGTACTTC.